This T cell receptor (beta chain) came from a study of CD8 T cells in Susac syndrome. Reverse transcription of roughly 0.5 to 1 ug RNA was carried out with random hexamers. Each CDR3 protein gets one entry after TCRdb re-called the immunoSEQ multiplex PCR reads with MiXCR. The data contain some 110,000 distinct CDR3 sequences, 90% to 95% of them singletons. The CDR3 has 14 residues. The germline CDR1 and CDR2 sequences are LGHNA and YNFKEQ. V dropped 0 bases and J dropped 5 bases, with 10 bases sitting between them. Patients with stable or active relapsing-remitting disease, all of them treatment-naive, made up the multiple sclerosis controls. TEMRA cells were FACS-enriched, and CD8+ and CD4+ T cells were isolated negatively.

The sequence was obtained from a human donor with multiple sclerosis. Sequenced input: CD4+ T cells from PBMCs. The chain couples TRBV4-2 to TRBJ1-1, with D maybe TRBD1 (5 bases). For the CDR3, the DNA is TGTGCCAGCAGCCAAGACAGGGTTGGGACTGAAGCTTTCTTT. Its protein is CASSQDRVGTEAFF.